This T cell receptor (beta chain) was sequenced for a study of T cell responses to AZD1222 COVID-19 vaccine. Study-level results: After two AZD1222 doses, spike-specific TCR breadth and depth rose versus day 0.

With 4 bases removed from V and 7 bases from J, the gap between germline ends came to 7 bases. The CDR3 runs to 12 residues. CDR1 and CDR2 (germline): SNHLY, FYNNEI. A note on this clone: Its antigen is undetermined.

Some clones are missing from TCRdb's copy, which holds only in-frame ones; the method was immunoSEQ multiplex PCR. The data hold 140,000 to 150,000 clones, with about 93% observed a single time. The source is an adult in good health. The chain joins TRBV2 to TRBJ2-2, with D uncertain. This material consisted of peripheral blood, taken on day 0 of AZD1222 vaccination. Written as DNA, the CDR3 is TGTGCCAGCAGTGTGTTTAACGGGGAGCTGTTTTTT. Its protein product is CASSVFNGELFF.